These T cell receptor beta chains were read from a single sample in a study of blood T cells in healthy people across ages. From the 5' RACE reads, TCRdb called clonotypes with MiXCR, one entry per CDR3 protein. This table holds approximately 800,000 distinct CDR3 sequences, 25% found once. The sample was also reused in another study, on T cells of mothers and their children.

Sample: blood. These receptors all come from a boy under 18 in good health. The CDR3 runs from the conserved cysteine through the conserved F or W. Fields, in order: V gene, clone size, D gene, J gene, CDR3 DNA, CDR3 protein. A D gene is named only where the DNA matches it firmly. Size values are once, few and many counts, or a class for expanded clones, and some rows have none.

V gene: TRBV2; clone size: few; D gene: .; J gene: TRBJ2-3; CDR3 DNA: TGTGCCAGCAGTGAAGCGGGGGGACCCTCGCAGTATTTT; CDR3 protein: CASSEAGGPSQYF
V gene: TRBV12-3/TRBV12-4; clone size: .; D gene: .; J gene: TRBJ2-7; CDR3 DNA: TGTGCCAGCAGTTTAGCGGGATACAACTCCTACGAGCAGTACTTC; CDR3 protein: CASSLAGYNSYEQYF
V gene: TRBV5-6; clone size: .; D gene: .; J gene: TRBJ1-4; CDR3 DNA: TGTGCCAGCAGCTTGGAACGGGTTGATGAAAAACTGTTTTTT; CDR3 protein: CASSLERVDEKLFF
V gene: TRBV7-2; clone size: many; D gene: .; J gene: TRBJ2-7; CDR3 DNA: TGTGCCAGCAGCTCCGACTACGAGCAGTACTTC; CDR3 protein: CASSSDYEQYF
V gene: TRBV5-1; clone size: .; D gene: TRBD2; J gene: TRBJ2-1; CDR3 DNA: TGCGCCAGCAGCTCCGTAGCGGGAGGGCTCAATGAGCAGTTCTTC; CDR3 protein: CASSSVAGGLNEQFF
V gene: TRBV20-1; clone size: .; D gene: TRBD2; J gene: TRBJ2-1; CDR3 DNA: TGCAGTGCTAGAAACGCGGGAGGAGCCTACAATGAGCAGTTCTTC; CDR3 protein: CSARNAGGAYNEQFF
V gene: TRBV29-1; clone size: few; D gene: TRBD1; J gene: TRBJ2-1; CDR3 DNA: TGCAGCGTTGAACCAGGGACAGGGGGCTCCTACAATGAGCAGTTCTTC; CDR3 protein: CSVEPGTGGSYNEQFF
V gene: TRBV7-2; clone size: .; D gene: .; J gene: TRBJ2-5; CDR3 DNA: TGTGCCAGCAGCTTAGTTCCTTACGGACAAGAGACCCAGTACTTC; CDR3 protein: CASSLVPYGQETQYF
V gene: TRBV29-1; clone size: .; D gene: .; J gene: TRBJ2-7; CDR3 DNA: TGCAGCGTCGCCATCAGGGGGGGCTACGAGCAGTACTTC; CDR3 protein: CSVAIRGGYEQYF
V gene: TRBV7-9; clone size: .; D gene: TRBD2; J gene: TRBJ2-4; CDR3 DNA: TGTGCCAGCAGCTCCCTAGCGGCCGCCAAAAACATTCAGTACTTC; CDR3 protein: CASSSLAAAKNIQYF
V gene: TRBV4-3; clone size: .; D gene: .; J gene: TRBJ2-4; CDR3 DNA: TGCGCCAGCAGCCAAGCAGCGGACAGACTAGCCAAAAACGTTCAGTACTTC; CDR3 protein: CASSQAADRLAKNVQYF
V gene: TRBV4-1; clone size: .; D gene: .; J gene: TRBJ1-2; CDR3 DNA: TGCGCCAGCAGCCAAGAACCGGGGATAAGAGGCTACACCTTC; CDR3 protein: CASSQEPGIRGYTF
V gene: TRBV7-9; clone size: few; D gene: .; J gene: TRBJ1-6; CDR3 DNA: TGTGCCAGCAGCTTCGGAGGGGCGGATTCACCCCTCCACTTT; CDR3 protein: CASSFGGADSPLHF
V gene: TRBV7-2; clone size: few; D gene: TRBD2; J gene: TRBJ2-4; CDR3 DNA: TGTGCCAGCAGCCCAGGGAGGGGAGCCAAAAACATTCAGTACTTC; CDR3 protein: CASSPGRGAKNIQYF
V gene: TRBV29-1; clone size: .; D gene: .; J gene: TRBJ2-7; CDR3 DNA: TGCAGCGTTGTCGGGTTCACGGGGCAGTACTTC; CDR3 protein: CSVVGFTGQYF
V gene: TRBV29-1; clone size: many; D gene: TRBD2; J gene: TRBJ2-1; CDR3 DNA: TGCAGCGTTCGAGCGGGAGGGATACACCCTATGCCCTACAATGAGCAGTTCTTC; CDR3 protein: CSVRAGGIHPMPYNEQFF
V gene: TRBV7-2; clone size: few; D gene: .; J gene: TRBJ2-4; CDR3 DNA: TGTGCCAGCAGCTTAGGAGCGGGACACCTAAACATTCAGTACTTC; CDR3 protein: CASSLGAGHLNIQYF
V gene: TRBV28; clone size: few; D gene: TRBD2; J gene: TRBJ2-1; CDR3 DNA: TGTGCCAGCAGAACCGCGACTAGCGTAACCTACAATGAGCAGTTCTTC; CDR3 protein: CASRTATSVTYNEQFF
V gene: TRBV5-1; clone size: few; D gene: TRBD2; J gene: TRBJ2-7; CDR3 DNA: TGCGCCAGCAGCTTGGATGGGACTAGCGGGAGGCCGTACGAGCAGTACTTC; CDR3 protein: CASSLDGTSGRPYEQYF
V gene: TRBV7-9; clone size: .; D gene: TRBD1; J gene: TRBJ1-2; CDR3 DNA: TGTGCCAGCAGCGCCCGGGACAGGGTTTACGGCTACACCTTC; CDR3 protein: CASSARDRVYGYTF
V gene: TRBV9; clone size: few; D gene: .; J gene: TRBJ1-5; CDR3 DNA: TGTGCCAGCAGCGCGCTAGGGATTAGCAATCAGCCCCAGCATTTT; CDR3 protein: CASSALGISNQPQHF
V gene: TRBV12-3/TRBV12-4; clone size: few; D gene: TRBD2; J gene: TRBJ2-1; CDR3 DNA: TGTGCCAGCAGTTACCTAGCGGGGGTCCGGAATGAGCAGTTCTTC; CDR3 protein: CASSYLAGVRNEQFF